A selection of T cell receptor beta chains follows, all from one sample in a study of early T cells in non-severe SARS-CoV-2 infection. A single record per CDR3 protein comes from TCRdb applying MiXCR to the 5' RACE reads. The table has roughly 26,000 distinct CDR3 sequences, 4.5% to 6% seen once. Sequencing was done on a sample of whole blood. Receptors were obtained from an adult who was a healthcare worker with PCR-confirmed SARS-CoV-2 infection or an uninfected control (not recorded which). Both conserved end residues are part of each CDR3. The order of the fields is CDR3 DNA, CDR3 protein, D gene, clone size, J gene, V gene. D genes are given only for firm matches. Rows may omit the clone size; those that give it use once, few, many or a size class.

TGTGCTAGTGGTTTGAGCGGGGAGCCCTCCTACGAGCAGTACTTC | CASGLSGEPSYEQYF | TRBD2 | many | TRBJ2-7 | TRBV12-5
TGTGCCAGCAGCTTGGTCGGGCAGGGCTATGGCTACACCTTC | CASSLVGQGYGYTF | NA | many | TRBJ1-2 | TRBV5-6
TGTGCCAGTAGTGCCCGGCTGGGAGGGGGGAGCAATCAGCCCCAGCATTTT | CASSARLGGGSNQPQHF | NA | many | TRBJ1-5 | TRBV19
TGTGCCAGCAGGACCGGGACAGGGTTTGAACAGCCCCAGCATTTT | CASRTGTGFEQPQHF | TRBD1 | many | TRBJ1-5 | TRBV6-2/TRBV6-3
TGTGCCAGCAGCTTAGAGGGCGGCGGGGTTATCCCTAGCTCCTACAATGAGCAGTTCTTC | CASSLEGGGVIPSSYNEQFF | NA | NA | TRBJ2-1 | TRBV11-2
TGTGCCAGCAGCTTAGGTTGGGCTGGTGAGCAGTTCTTC | CASSLGWAGEQFF | NA | once | TRBJ2-1 | TRBV11-2
TGCGCCAGCAGCCTCGCCGAAACAGGGCCCACCGGGGAGCTGTTTTTT | CASSLAETGPTGELFF | NA | many | TRBJ2-2 | TRBV5-1
TGCGCCAGCAGCTTGGAGATGAACACTGAAGCTTTCTTT | CASSLEMNTEAFF | NA | few | TRBJ1-1 | TRBV5-1
TGTGCCAGCAGCTTAGAATTGCTAGATACGCAGTATTTT | CASSLELLDTQYF | NA | many | TRBJ2-3 | TRBV7-9
TGTGCCAGCACCCTAACCCAGGGGGCAACTAATGAAAAACTGTTTTTT | CASTLTQGATNEKLFF | TRBD1 | many | TRBJ1-4 | TRBV4-2
TGTGCCAGCAGTTACCGGGACGAGCAGTACTTC | CASSYRDEQYF | NA | medium-sized | TRBJ2-7 | TRBV6-6
TGCGCCAGCAGCCAAGACACCCCCGAGAGAGGGCTAGCGGGGGGGCAGAGTGAGCAGTTCTTC | CASSQDTPERGLAGGQSEQFF | TRBD2 | many | TRBJ2-1 | TRBV4-1
TGTGCCAGCAGCGCCGGACAGGGATCGGATGAAAAACTGTTTTTT | CASSAGQGSDEKLFF | TRBD1 | many | TRBJ1-4 | TRBV7-9
TGTGCCAGCTCACCCGAGGGGGGTCGTGGCTACACCTTC | CASSPEGGRGYTF | NA | many | TRBJ1-2 | TRBV18
TGTGCCAGCAGACCAATCGGAGGGGTTTGGGACGAGCAGTACTTC | CASRPIGGVWDEQYF | NA | NA | TRBJ2-7 | TRBV27
TGTGCTAGTGGTTTGGGCACGCGATTCTCTGGAAACACCATATATTTT | CASGLGTRFSGNTIYF | NA | few | TRBJ1-3 | TRBV12-5
TGTGCCAGCAGCTTAGGTCCCCCCCCGGGGGCAGAGTTCCTCACAGATACGCAGTATTTT | CASSLGPPPGAEFLTDTQYF | NA | few | TRBJ2-3 | TRBV11-2
TGCAGTGCGAACCCTAGCGGGGGCTACAGGTGGAATGAGCAGTTCTTC | CSANPSGGYRWNEQFF | TRBD2 | NA | TRBJ2-1 | TRBV20-1
TGTGCCAGCAGTTACTCTGCGGCAGGGGGTCAGTATGGCTACACCTTC | CASSYSAAGGQYGYTF | TRBD1 | NA | TRBJ1-2 | TRBV6-2/TRBV6-3
TGTGCCAGCAGCCAAGAAGGCAGCGGGGTAGCCAAAAACATTCAGTACTTC | CASSQEGSGVAKNIQYF | TRBD2 | few | TRBJ2-4 | TRBV3-1
TGTGCCAGTAGAGGGGACAAGACCTACGAGCAGTACTTC | CASRGDKTYEQYF | NA | many | TRBJ2-7 | TRBV19
TGTGCCAGCAGCCTATCGAATGAGCAGTTCTTC | CASSLSNEQFF | NA | many | TRBJ2-1 | TRBV7-9
TGCAGCGTTGATGGGACCAAGGCCTACAATGAGCAGTTCTTC | CSVDGTKAYNEQFF | NA | many | TRBJ2-1 | TRBV29-1
TGTGCCAGCAGCCAACTTTCCAGGGCCTACGAGCAGTACTTC | CASSQLSRAYEQYF | NA | NA | TRBJ2-7 | TRBV3-1
TGTGCCATCTCCCAGGGTGGAGAGACCCAGTACTTC | CAISQGGETQYF | NA | NA | TRBJ2-5 | TRBV10-3
TGTGCCAGCAGCTCCCCGGGCCAGGGGAGCGAGCAGTACTTC | CASSSPGQGSEQYF | NA | NA | TRBJ2-7 | TRBV11-3
TGCGCCAGCAGCTACGGGACAGGGTACGAGCAGTACTTC | CASSYGTGYEQYF | TRBD1 | many | TRBJ2-7 | TRBV5-1
TGTGCCAGCTCACCCAAGACAGGGGGTAATGGCTACACCTTC | CASSPKTGGNGYTF | TRBD1 | many | TRBJ1-2 | TRBV18
TGTGCCAGCAGCAAGGAGGCTAGGGACACTGAAGCTTTCTTT | CASSKEARDTEAFF | NA | NA | TRBJ1-1 | TRBV5-5
TGTGCCAGCAGTCCCGCGGGATCTGGGGCCAACGTCCTGACTTTC | CASSPAGSGANVLTF | NA | many | TRBJ2-6 | TRBV12-3/TRBV12-4
TGTGCCACTGCAGAAAGGGGGGCGACTGAAGCTTTCTTT | CATAERGATEAFF | NA | few | TRBJ1-1 | TRBV11-2
TGTGCCAGCAGTGAAATCGCGGCGCAGTATTTT | CASSEIAAQYF | NA | many | TRBJ2-3 | TRBV2
TGTGTCAGCAGCTTAGGGGGCCGACTGAGCTCCTATAATTCACCCCTCCACTTT | CVSSLGGRLSSYNSPLHF | TRBD1 | once | TRBJ1-6 | TRBV11-2
TGTGCCAGCAGCTTAGGACAGGAAAACACCGGGGAGCTGTTTTTT | CASSLGQENTGELFF | NA | many | TRBJ2-2 | TRBV11-3